This record covers a single TCR beta chain. The record originates from a study of blood T cell repertoires in COVID-19. Study summary: Sites in the United States, Italy and Spain provided acute and convalescent COVID-19 samples.

In the original analysis: Amplification with reference gene primers provided the estimates of nucleated cell counts. Some clones are missing from TCRdb's copy, which holds only in-frame ones; the method was immunoSEQ multiplex PCR. The DNA gave D and trimming, while V, J and clone size come from that table. The table includes 200,000 to 250,000 clones, almost 85% detected once. The CDR3 runs 14 residues. Trimming removed 5 bases at V and 0 bases at J, with 11 bases between. The germline CDR1 and CDR2 sequences are LNHDA and SQIVND (reference sequence). Sequencing input: peripheral blood. The rearrangement links TRBV19 to TRBJ2-7; D perhaps matches TRBD1 (5 bases). This sequence was found in an elderly woman with acute or convalescent COVID-19. The CDR3 here is CASSAVQASYEQYF. Here the CDR3 DNA reads TGTGCCAGTAGTGCTGTACAGGCCTCCTACGAGCAGTACTTC.